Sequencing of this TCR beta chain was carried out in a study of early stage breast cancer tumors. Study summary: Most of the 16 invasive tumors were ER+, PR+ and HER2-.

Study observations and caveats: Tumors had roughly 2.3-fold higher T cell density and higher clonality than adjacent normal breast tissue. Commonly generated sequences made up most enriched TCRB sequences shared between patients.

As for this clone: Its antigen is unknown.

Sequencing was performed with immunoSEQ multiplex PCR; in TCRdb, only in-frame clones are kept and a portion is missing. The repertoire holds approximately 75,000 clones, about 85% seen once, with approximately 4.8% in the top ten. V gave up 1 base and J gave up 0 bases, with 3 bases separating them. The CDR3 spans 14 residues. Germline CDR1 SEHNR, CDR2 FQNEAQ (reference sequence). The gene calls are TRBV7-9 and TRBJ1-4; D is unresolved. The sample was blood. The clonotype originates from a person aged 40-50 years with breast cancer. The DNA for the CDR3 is TGTGCCAGCAGCTTAGGATCAACTAATGAAAAACTGTTTTTT. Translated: CASSLGSTNEKLFF. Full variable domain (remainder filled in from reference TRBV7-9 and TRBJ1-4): DTGVSQNPRHKITKRGQNVTFRCDPISEHNRLYWYRQTLGQGPEFLTYFQNEAQLEKSRLLSDRFSAERPKGSFSTLEIQRTEQGDSAMYLCASSLGSTNEKLFFGSGTQLSVL.